The table lists the clone carrying this TCR beta chain with a few counts. What it binds is unknown. The data stem from a study of metastatic and nonmetastatic thyroid tumors. Whole-study context: Repertoires were compared across blood and tumor or nodule tissue from malignant and benign thyroid patients.

In the original processing: A distant-metastasis classifier for papillary thyroid cancer was built using CDR3 differences across clinicopathological groups. TCRdb ran MiXCR on the PCR reads. The V and J calls follow TCRdb's processing rather than the paper's. The repertoire holds fewer than 30,000 clones, with roughly 15% as singletons. Study observations and caveats: Versus benign nodules, malignant thyroid tumors reportedly had significantly higher TCR beta diversity, in blood and tumor.

Each patient went into thyroid surgery without having received any treatment. V shed 4 bases, J shed 2 bases, and the junction held 1 base outside the gene matches. The CDR3 runs to 13 residues. The germline V gene encodes CDR1 MDHEN and CDR2 SYDVKM. Source material: blood. The rearrangement links TRBV28 to TRBJ2-5; 7 bases match TRBD2. This TCR was recovered from a female donor with papillary thyroid cancer or a benign thyroid nodule (not recorded which). Some clones in this sample may be carry-over from other donors' samples. In nucleotides, the CDR3 is TGTGCCAGCAGTTCCGGGGGGCAAGAGACCCAGTACTTC. It yields the protein CASSSGGQETQYF.